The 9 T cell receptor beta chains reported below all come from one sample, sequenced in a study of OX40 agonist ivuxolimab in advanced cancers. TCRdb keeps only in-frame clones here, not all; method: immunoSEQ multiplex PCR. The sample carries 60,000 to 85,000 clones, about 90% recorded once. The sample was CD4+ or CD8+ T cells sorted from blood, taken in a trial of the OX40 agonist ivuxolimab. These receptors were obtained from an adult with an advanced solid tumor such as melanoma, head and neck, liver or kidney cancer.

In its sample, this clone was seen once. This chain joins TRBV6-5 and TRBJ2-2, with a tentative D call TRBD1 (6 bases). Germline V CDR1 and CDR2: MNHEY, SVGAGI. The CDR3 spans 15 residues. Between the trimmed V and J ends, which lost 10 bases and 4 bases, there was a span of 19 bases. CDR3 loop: CATHPMGAGTGELFF. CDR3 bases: TGTGCCACCCACCCGATGGGGGCGGGCACCGGGGAGCTGTTTTTT.

The CDR3 sequence is CASSPYLGTPSYNEQFF. The DNA for the CDR3 is TGTGCCAGCAGCCCTTACCTCGGGACCCCCTCTTACAATGAGCAGTTCTTC. J is TRBJ2-1 and V is TRBV14; D tentatively reads TRBD1 or TRBD2 (5 bases each). The germline CDR1 and CDR2 sequences are SGHDN and FVKESK. V was clipped by 4 bases and J by 4 bases, with 20 bases between them. This CDR3 comprises 17 residues.

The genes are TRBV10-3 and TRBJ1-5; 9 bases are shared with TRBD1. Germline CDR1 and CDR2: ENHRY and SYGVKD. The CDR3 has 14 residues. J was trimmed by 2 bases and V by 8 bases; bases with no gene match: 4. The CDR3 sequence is CAIRDREGNQPQHF. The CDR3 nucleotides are TGTGCCATCCGGGACAGGGAAGGCAATCAGCCCCAGCATTTT.

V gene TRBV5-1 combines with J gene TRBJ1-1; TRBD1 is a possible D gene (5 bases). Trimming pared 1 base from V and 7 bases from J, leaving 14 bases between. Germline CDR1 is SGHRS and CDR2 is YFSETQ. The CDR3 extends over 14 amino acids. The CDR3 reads CASSLTGEPFEAFF. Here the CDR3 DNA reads TGCGCCAGCAGCTTGACAGGAGAACCTTTTGAAGCTTTCTTT.

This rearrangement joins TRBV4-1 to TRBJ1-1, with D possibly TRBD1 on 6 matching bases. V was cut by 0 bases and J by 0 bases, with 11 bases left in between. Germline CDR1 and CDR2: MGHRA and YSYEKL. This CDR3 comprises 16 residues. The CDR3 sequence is CASSQDGEGVNTEAFF. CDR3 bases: TGCGCCAGCAGCCAAGATGGGGAGGGGGTGAACACTGAAGCTTTCTTT.

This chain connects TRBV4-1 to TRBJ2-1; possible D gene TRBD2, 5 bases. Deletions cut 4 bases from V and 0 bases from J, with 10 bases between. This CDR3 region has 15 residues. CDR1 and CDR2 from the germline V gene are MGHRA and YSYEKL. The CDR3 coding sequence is TGCGCCAGCAGCCTAAAGGAGGACTCCTACAATGAGCAGTTCTTC. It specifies CASSLKEDSYNEQFF.

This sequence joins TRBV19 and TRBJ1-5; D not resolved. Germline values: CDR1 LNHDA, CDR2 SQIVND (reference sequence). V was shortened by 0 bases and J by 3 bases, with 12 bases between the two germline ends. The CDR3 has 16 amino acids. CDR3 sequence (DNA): TGTGCCAGTAGTATAGATGGGTGGGCCAACAATCAGCCCCAGCATTTT. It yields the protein CASSIDGWANNQPQHF.

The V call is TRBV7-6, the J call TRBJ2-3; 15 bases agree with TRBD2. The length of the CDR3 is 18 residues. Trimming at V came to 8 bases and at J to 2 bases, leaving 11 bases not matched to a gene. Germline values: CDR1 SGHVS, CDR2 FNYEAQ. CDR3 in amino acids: CASGMGLAGGRFTDTQYF. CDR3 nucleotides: TGTGCCAGCGGAATGGGACTAGCGGGGGGTCGCTTCACAGATACGCAGTATTTT.

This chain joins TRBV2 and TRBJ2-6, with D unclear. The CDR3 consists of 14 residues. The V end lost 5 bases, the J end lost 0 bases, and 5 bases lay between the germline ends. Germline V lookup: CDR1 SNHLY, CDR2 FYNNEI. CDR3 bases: TGTGCCAGCAGTCCGGGCTCTGGGGCCAACGTCCTGACTTTC. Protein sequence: CASSPGSGANVLTF.